A single sample gave rise to the 17 T cell receptor beta chains below, sequenced in a study of cytomegalovirus exposure and HLA in healthy donors. The PCR employed 60 Vbeta primers together with 13 Jbeta primers. Profiled with immunoSEQ multiplex PCR; TCRdb holds only in-frame clones, not every one. The sample has around 190,000 clones; around 90% are singletons. Material: PBMCs. The receptors come from a woman younger than 35 in good health and CMV-seronegative.

This clone was counted a single time. The sample has other DNA sequences that encode this CDR3 too. This chain uses TRBV5-1 with TRBJ2-1, with no clear D. V gave up 4 bases and J gave up 7 bases, with 9 bases separating them. Per germline, CDR1 SGHRS and CDR2 YFSETQ. This CDR3 is 12 amino acids long. DNA of the CDR3: TGCGCCAGCAGCCCTACCGGGAATGAGCAGTTCTTC. Translation gives CASSPTGNEQFF.

The CDR3 protein is CAWSVQPSYNSPLHF. The CDR3 region has the DNA TGTGCCTGGAGCGTACAACCCTCCTATAATTCACCCCTCCACTTT. The chain recombines TRBV30 with TRBJ1-6; D is ambiguous. The germline V gene has CDR1 GTSNPN and CDR2 SVGIG (reference sequence). This CDR3 contains 15 residues. V was pared by 3 bases and J by 0 bases, with 9 bases between.

A word on this clone: Sequence at one end of the junction differs from germline and may be a read error. The gene calls are TRBV7-7 and TRBJ2-2, with 8 bases matching TRBD2. This CDR3 comprises 18 residues. Per the germline V gene, CDR1 is SSHAT and CDR2 is FNYEAQ (reference sequence). This chain's CDR3 is CASSLGWFSGIDTGELFF. CDR3 sequence (DNA): TGTGCTAGCAGCTTAGGGTGGTTTAGCGGGATCGACACCGGGGAGCTGTTTTTT.

This clone appeared a single time. The chain carries TRBV5-1 and TRBJ1-2; TRBD1 aligns across 7 bases. The CDR3 is 13 residues long. Trimming took 4 bases from V and 5 from J; bases not matched to a gene: 5. CDR1 and CDR2 (germline): SGHRS, YFSETQ. The CDR3 spells CASSDRVGYGYTF. The CDR3 DNA reads as TGCGCCAGCAGCGACAGGGTAGGGTATGGCTACACCTTC.

The chain couples TRBV19 to TRBJ1-5, with 9 nucleotides matching TRBD1. Trimming took 5 bases from V and 4 from J; bases not matched to a gene: 9. Germline V gives CDR1 LNHDA, CDR2 SQIVND (reference sequence). This CDR3 has 16 residues. CDR3 residues: CASSAPGQGGNQPQHF. CDR3 DNA: TGTGCCAGTAGTGCCCCGGGACAGGGAGGGAATCAGCCCCAGCATTTT.

The chain is built from TRBV27 and TRBJ2-3, with 13 positions matching TRBD2. The junction had 9 bases not matched to a gene; V was cut back by 5 bases and J by 4 bases. This CDR3 has 17 residues. Germline loops: CDR1 MNHEY, CDR2 SMNVEV (reference sequence). The CDR3 loop is CASSLLILAGGPDTQYF. For the CDR3, the DNA is TGTGCCAGCAGTCTCCTGATACTAGCGGGGGGGCCAGATACGCAGTATTTT.

The chain recombines TRBV7-8 with TRBJ1-2, with D tentatively TRBD1 (5 bases). Looked up from germline, CDR1 is SGHVS and CDR2 is FQNEAQ. The CDR3 consists of 17 residues. V lost 1 base and J 7 bases, leaving 22 bases between the germline ends. The CDR3 region is CASSLEGWNAVGGGYTF. As DNA, the CDR3 is TGTGCCAGCAGCTTAGAGGGGTGGAACGCCGTCGGGGGTGGCTACACCTTC.

The J gene is TRBJ2-5, the V gene TRBV5-1; possible D gene TRBD1, 6 bases. The V end was cut by 0 bases, the J end by 0 bases, with 9 bases between. The CDR3 has 15 residues. Germline CDR1 reads SGHRS; CDR2 reads YFSETQ. CDR3 loop: CASSLARGDQETQYF. For the CDR3, the DNA is TGCGCCAGCAGCTTGGCCAGGGGCGACCAAGAGACCCAGTACTTC.

The V call is TRBV5-1, the J call TRBJ1-4, with D possibly matching TRBD1 (5 bases). Germline loops: CDR1 SGHRS, CDR2 YFSETQ. This CDR3 region has 13 residues. V lost 3 bases, J lost 7 bases, and 10 bases lay in between. The CDR3 DNA is TGCGCCAGCAGCTCCCCGGGGGGTGAAAAACTGTTTTTT. Protein sequence: CASSSPGGEKLFF. Together with reference TRBV5-1 and TRBJ1-4, the CDR3 gives the full variable domain: KAGVTQTPRYLIKTRGQQVTLSCSPISGHRSVSWYQQTPGQGLQFLFEYFSETQRNKGNFPGRFSGRQFSNSRSEMNVSTLELGDSALYLCASSSPGGEKLFFGSGTQLSVL.

The chain carries TRBV7-2 and TRBJ2-7; the match to TRBD1 covers 10 bases. This CDR3 is built from 15 residues. After removal of 5 bases from V and 0 bases from J, the junction contained 4 bases not matched to a gene. Germline lookup yields CDR1 SGHTA and CDR2 FQGNSA. In DNA form, the CDR3 reads TGTGCCAGCAGCCCCGACAGGGGGCGCTCCTACGAGCAGTACTTC. Encoded protein: CASSPDRGRSYEQYF.

The J gene is TRBJ2-5, the V gene TRBV5-4, with 9 bases aligning to TRBD2. Losses at the gene ends were 3 bases for V and 2 bases for J; bases not matched to a gene: 8. CDR3 size: 16 residues. Germline V gene sequence: CDR1 SGHNT, CDR2 YYREEE (reference sequence). CDR3 in DNA: TGTGCCAGCAGCTCCGGGACTAGCAGAGTTCAAGAGACCCAGTACTTC. Amino acids: CASSSGTSRVQETQYF.

V usage is TRBV10-3 and J usage is TRBJ1-1; D is undetermined. The CDR3 sequence is 15 residues long. The germline CDR1 and CDR2 sequences are ENHRY and SYGVKD. Trimming removed 6 bases at V and 5 bases at J, with 19 bases between. For the CDR3, the DNA is TGTGCCATCAGCCCTACTCTGGGGAGGACGACTGAAGCTTTCTTT. It translates to CAISPTLGRTTEAFF.

This chain links TRBV2 with TRBJ1-5, with a weak D call TRBD1 (5 bases). With 6 bases removed from V and 4 bases from J, the gap between germline ends came to 16 bases. The CDR3 runs 15 residues. Germline V lookup: CDR1 SNHLY, CDR2 FYNNEI. The CDR3 region is CASRPRGPGNQPQHF. The CDR3 DNA reads as TGTGCCAGCAGACCACGTGGGCCAGGGAATCAGCCCCAGCATTTT. The full variable domain, completed using reference TRBV2 and TRBJ1-5, is EPEVTQTPSHQVTQMGQEVILRCVPISNHLYFYWYRQILGQKVEFLVSFYNNEISEKSEIFDDQFSVERPDGSNFTLKIRSTKLEDSAMYFCASRPRGPGNQPQHFGDGTRLSIL.

Note on this clone: One junction end disagrees with the germline gene, perhaps due to a read error. This sequence joins TRBV5-6 and TRBJ2-5; maybe TRBD2 (5 bases). The CDR3 covers 15 residues. Germline V gives CDR1 SGHDT, CDR2 YYEEEE. CDR3 sequence: CASSLTLGGQETRYF. CDR3 DNA: TGTGCCAGCAGCTTGACTCTCGGAGGCCAAGAGACCCGGTACTTC.

J is TRBJ2-1 and V is TRBV27; TRBD2 matches at 10 bases. V lost 5 bases to trimming and J lost 7 bases; unmatched junction nucleotides: 11. This CDR3 comprises 16 residues. CDR1 MNHEY and CDR2 SMNVEV come from the germline V gene (reference sequence). The CDR3 DNA is TGTGCCAGCAGTACCTCCCTAGCGGGAGAGGGTAATGAGCAGTTCTTC. It yields the protein CASSTSLAGEGNEQFF.

This clone was picked up a small number of times. The V call is TRBV28, the J call TRBJ1-5; D is uncertain. The CDR3 is 11 residues long. CDR1 and CDR2 (germline): MDHEN, SYDVKM. With 5 bases removed from V and 9 bases from J, the gap between germline ends came to 8 bases. The CDR3 loop is CASSPSGPQHF. In DNA form, the CDR3 reads TGTGCCAGCAGTCCATCCGGGCCCCAGCATTTT.

J is TRBJ1-3 and V is TRBV30; perhaps TRBD1 as D (5 bases). This CDR3 region has 15 residues. The germline V gene encodes CDR1 GTSNPN and CDR2 SVGIG (reference sequence). V was shortened by 0 bases and J by 3 bases, with 12 bases between the two germline ends. CDR3 coding DNA: TGTGCCTGGAGTGTACCAGGGTCTAATGGAAACACCATATATTTT. It specifies CAWSVPGSNGNTIYF.